The 15 T cell receptor beta chains listed next were all sequenced from one sample in a study of cytomegalovirus exposure and HLA in healthy donors. PCR employed 60 Vbeta and 13 Jbeta primers. Sequenced by immunoSEQ multiplex PCR; TCRdb stores in-frame clones only, minus some. This sample carries 150,000 to 200,000 clones, roughly 79% of them seen once, and the ten largest clones take 2% to 2.5%. The sample taken for sequencing was PBMCs. The receptors derive from a woman in her twenties or thirties in good health and CMV-seropositive.

This clone was seen more than once but under ten times. This sequence joins TRBV21-1 and TRBJ2-7; the table's D call, TRBD1, was not checked against the DNA. TRBV21-1 is classified as a pseudogene. This CDR3 is 13 amino acids long. The CDR3 spells CASRDRLGYEQYF. The DNA for the CDR3 is TGTGCCAGCAGGGACAGGCTCGGCTACGAGCAGTACTTC.

CDR3 in amino acids: CASSVGIARKDNEQFF. CDR3 DNA: TGTGCCAGCAGCGTAGGTATAGCTCGAAAGGACAATGAGCAGTTCTTC. The chain recombines TRBV9 with TRBJ2-1; D gene unclear. Trimming pared 0 bases from V and 5 bases from J, leaving 15 bases between. Germline assignment: CDR1 SGDLS and CDR2 YYNGEE. The CDR3 consists of 16 residues.

This chain links TRBV6-5 with TRBJ2-7; D may be TRBD2 (6 bases). This CDR3 is 14 amino acids long. Germline V gives CDR1 MNHEY, CDR2 SVGAGI. The V end lost 2 bases, the J end lost 4 bases, and 12 bases lay between the germline ends. CDR3 nucleotide sequence: TGTGCCAGCAGTTACCTGGCGGGGCTTTACGAGCAGTACTTC. Translation: CASSYLAGLYEQYF.

The genes are TRBV27 and TRBJ1-2; 7 bases line up with TRBD1. J lost 6 bases, V lost 2 bases, and 9 bases had no gene match. The CDR3 is 15 residues long. Germline CDR1 and CDR2: MNHEY and SMNVEV (reference sequence). CDR3: CASSLKLTGVDGYTF. In DNA, the CDR3 is TGTGCCAGCAGTTTAAAGTTAACAGGGGTTGATGGCTACACCTTC.

The genes are TRBV5-1 and TRBJ1-4; 7 nucleotides line up with TRBD1. CDR3 length equals 16 residues. Losses at the gene ends were 0 bases for V and 7 bases for J; bases not matched to a gene: 9. Germline values: CDR1 SGHRS, CDR2 YFSETQ. The CDR3 DNA reads TGCGCCAGCAGCTTGGTTAAGGGGGCGGACGGTGAAAAACTGTTTTTT. It translates to CASSLVKGADGEKLFF.

Many counts were recorded for this clone. The chain combines TRBV6-5 with TRBJ2-3; 12 positions match TRBD1. The CDR3 consists of 16 residues. J was trimmed by 3 bases and V by 1 base; bases with no gene match: 2. In germline, CDR1 is MNHEY, CDR2 SVGAGI. The CDR3 DNA is TGTGCCAGCAGTTACTTGGGACAGGGGGCAACAGATACGCAGTATTTT. Amino acids: CASSYLGQGATDTQYF.

The chain combines TRBV5-1 with TRBJ2-1, with TRBD2 matching 7 bases. The CDR3 loop spans 15 amino acids. Trimming cost V 3 bases and J 8 bases; bases outside gene matches: 11. The V gene's germline CDR1 is SGHRS and CDR2 YFSETQ. Here the CDR3 reads CASSWGTTYTYEQFF. The CDR3 DNA reads TGCGCCAGCAGCTGGGGGACTACTTATACCTATGAGCAGTTCTTC. Based on the CDR3 plus reference TRBV5-1 and TRBJ2-1, the full variable domain is KAGVTQTPRYLIKTRGQQVTLSCSPISGHRSVSWYQQTPGQGLQFLFEYFSETQRNKGNFPGRFSGRQFSNSRSEMNVSTLELGDSALYLCASSWGTTYTYEQFFGPGTRLTVL.

The chain joins TRBV6-5 to TRBJ2-3; 8 bases match TRBD2. Germline CDR1 reads MNHEY; CDR2 reads SVGAGI. The CDR3 covers 14 residues. The junction had 2 bases not matched to a gene; V was cut back by 5 bases and J by 1 base. CDR3 coding DNA: TGTGCCAGCAGTAGCGGGAGAGGCACAGATACGCAGTATTTT. Its translation is CASSSGRGTDTQYF.

The chain couples TRBV11-2 to TRBJ1-6; 9 bases line up with TRBD1. J gave up 4 bases and V 5 bases, and 9 bases lay outside the gene matches. This CDR3 region has 17 residues. Per the germline V gene, CDR1 is SGHAT and CDR2 is FQNNGV. Here the CDR3 reads CASSLTGQGPYNSPLHF. The CDR3 region has the DNA TGTGCCAGCAGCCTAACCGGACAGGGGCCTTATAATTCACCCCTCCACTTT.

The rearrangement uses TRBV9 and TRBJ1-2; D possibly corresponds to TRBD1 (6 bases). V lost 4 bases to trimming and J lost 0 bases, with 13 bases between them. Germline V CDR1 and CDR2: SGDLS, YYNGEE. The CDR3 contains 15 residues. CDR3: CASSTPDSTNYGYTF. CDR3 nucleotide sequence: TGTGCCAGCAGCACTCCGGACAGTACTAACTATGGCTACACCTTC.

The V call is TRBV11-3, the J call TRBJ2-5, with TRBD1 matching 10 bases. This CDR3 has 14 residues. Trimming cost V 5 bases and J 5 bases; bases outside gene matches: 5. Germline loops: CDR1 SGHNT, CDR2 YENEEA. This CDR3 reads CASSPGQGSETQYF. CDR3 bases: TGTGCCAGCAGCCCGGGACAGGGGTCGGAGACCCAGTACTTC.

V and J are TRBV30 and TRBJ1-4; a weak D match, TRBD1 (6 bases). The CDR3 is 14 amino acids. The ends were cut back, 7 bases at V and 6 bases at J, with 18 bases in the middle. CDR1 GTSNPN and CDR2 SVGIG come from the germline V gene (reference sequence). CDR3 sequence: CAYRRQGNYEKLFF. As DNA, the CDR3 is TGTGCCTATAGGCGGCAGGGGAATTATGAAAAACTGTTTTTT.

As concerns this clone: Other DNA sequences within the sample encode an identical CDR3. The V gene is TRBV28, the J gene TRBJ2-7; possibly TRBD2 for D (5 bases). Germline-derived CDR1 and CDR2 are MDHEN and SYDVKM. V was clipped by 2 bases and J by 3 bases, with 11 bases between them. CDR3 size: 14 residues. CDR3 nucleotides: TGTGCCAGCAGTTTAAGAGGGCCCGGCTACGAGCAGTACTTC. It encodes CASSLRGPGYEQYF. The variable domain in full, with the rest retrieved from reference TRBV28 and TRBJ2-7, is DVKVTQSSRYLVKRTGEKVFLECVQDMDHENMFWYRQDPGLGLRLIYFSYDVKMKEKGDIPEGYSVSREKKERFSLILESASTNQTSMYLCASSLRGPGYEQYFGPGTRLTVT.

V and J are TRBV4-3 and TRBJ2-2; TRBD2 matches at 7 bases. Per the germline V gene, CDR1 is LGHNA and CDR2 is YSLEER. The CDR3 sequence is 15 residues long. V gave up 3 bases and J gave up 6 bases; unmatched junction bases: 7. The CDR3 region is CASSQARLASGELFF. The CDR3 coding sequence is TGCGCCAGCAGCCAGGCCAGACTAGCATCCGGGGAGCTGTTTTTT.

This clone was seen a handful of times. V gene TRBV2 combines with J gene TRBJ1-1, with TRBD1 matching over 7 bases. Germline-derived CDR1 and CDR2 are SNHLY and FYNNEI. V was clipped by 7 bases and J by 4 bases; unmatched bases: 6. This CDR3 is built from 13 residues. CDR3 amino acids: CASTTTGSTEAFF. In DNA form, the CDR3 reads TGTGCCAGCACTACGACAGGGAGCACTGAAGCTTTCTTT.